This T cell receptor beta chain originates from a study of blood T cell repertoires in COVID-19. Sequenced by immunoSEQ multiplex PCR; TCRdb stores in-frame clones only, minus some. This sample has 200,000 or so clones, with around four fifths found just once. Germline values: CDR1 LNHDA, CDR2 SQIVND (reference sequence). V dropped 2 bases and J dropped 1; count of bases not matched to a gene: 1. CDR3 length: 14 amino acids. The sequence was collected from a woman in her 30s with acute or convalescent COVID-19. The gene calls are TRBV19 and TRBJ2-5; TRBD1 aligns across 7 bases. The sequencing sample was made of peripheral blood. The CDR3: CASSIRQGQETQYF. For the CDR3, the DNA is TGTGCCAGTAGTATACGACAGGGCCAAGAGACCCAGTACTTC.